The rows below give T cell receptor beta chains drawn from one sample of a study of T cell changes during pregnancy in multiple sclerosis. Profiling relied on immunoSEQ multiplex PCR, and the TCRdb table lists in-frame clones only, not all of them. This table holds about 13,000 clones, around 90% found once. The material was CD8+ T cells from peripheral blood mononuclear cells, obtained after pregnancy. These receptors were collected from a female donor in good health, enrolled as a control in a pregnancy study. The CDR3 runs from the conserved cysteine through the conserved F or W. The D gene is left open where the match is weak. Size is stated for part of the rows, as once, few or many counts, or as a class when the clone is expanded.

j_call: TRBJ1-1; clone_size: -; v_call: TRBV7-9; d_call: -; cdr3_aa: CASSSQGWNTEAFF; cdr3_nt: TGTGCCAGCAGCTCACAGGGATGGAACACTGAAGCTTTCTTT
j_call: TRBJ1-1; clone_size: -; v_call: TRBV7-8; d_call: TRBD1; cdr3_aa: CASSLTGSATEAFF; cdr3_nt: TGTGCCAGCAGCCTGACAGGGTCGGCCACTGAAGCTTTCTTT
j_call: TRBJ2-7; clone_size: -; v_call: TRBV4-2; d_call: TRBD2; cdr3_aa: CASSPLAGELYEQYF; cdr3_nt: TGTGCCAGCAGCCCGCTAGCGGGAGAACTCTACGAGCAGTACTTC
j_call: TRBJ2-7; clone_size: -; v_call: TRBV18; d_call: -; cdr3_aa: CASSRRGSYEQYF; cdr3_nt: TGTGCCAGCTCGCGCCGGGGCTCCTACGAGCAGTACTTC
j_call: TRBJ2-1; clone_size: -; v_call: TRBV5-6; d_call: TRBD2; cdr3_aa: CASSLGLAGGNYYNEQFF; cdr3_nt: TGTGCCAGCAGCTTGGGACTAGCGGGGGGAAATTATTACAATGAGCAGTTCTTC
j_call: TRBJ2-7; clone_size: -; v_call: TRBV2; d_call: -; cdr3_aa: CASSERQGTPGSYEQYF; cdr3_nt: TGTGCCAGCAGTGAACGTCAGGGGACGCCGGGCTCCTACGAGCAGTACTTC
j_call: TRBJ1-1; clone_size: -; v_call: TRBV7-6; d_call: -; cdr3_aa: CASSLSVNTEAFF; cdr3_nt: TGTGCCAGCAGCTTATCGGTGAACACTGAAGCTTTCTTT
j_call: TRBJ2-7; clone_size: -; v_call: TRBV13; d_call: -; cdr3_aa: CASSLLSHTYEQYF; cdr3_nt: TGTGCCAGCAGCTTATTATCCCACACCTACGAGCAGTACTTC
j_call: TRBJ2-3; clone_size: -; v_call: TRBV15; d_call: TRBD2; cdr3_aa: CATSSSGGATDTQYF; cdr3_nt: TGTGCCACCAGCTCCAGCGGGGGGGCGACAGATACGCAGTATTTT
j_call: TRBJ2-5; clone_size: medium-sized; v_call: TRBV28; d_call: -; cdr3_aa: CASSLTGLETQYF; cdr3_nt: TGTGCCAGCAGTCTAACAGGGTTAGAGACCCAGTACTTC
j_call: TRBJ1-4; clone_size: -; v_call: TRBV4-3; d_call: -; cdr3_aa: CASSQSGHSNEKLFF; cdr3_nt: TGCGCCAGCAGCCAGTCGGGACACTCGAATGAAAAACTGTTTTTT
j_call: TRBJ2-7; clone_size: -; v_call: TRBV4-1; d_call: TRBD1; cdr3_aa: CASSHRGQGDSYEQYF; cdr3_nt: TGCGCCAGCAGCCACCGGGGACAGGGGGATTCCTACGAGCAGTACTTC
j_call: TRBJ1-5; clone_size: -; v_call: TRBV6-5; d_call: -; cdr3_aa: CASSSGTPDSNQPQHF; cdr3_nt: TGTGCCAGCAGTTCCGGGACACCTGATAGCAATCAGCCCCAGCATTTT
j_call: TRBJ1-5; clone_size: few; v_call: TRBV6-4; d_call: -; cdr3_aa: CASSDGGVQPQHF; cdr3_nt: TGTGCCAGCAGTGACGGGGGGGTTCAGCCCCAGCATTTT
j_call: TRBJ2-7; clone_size: -; v_call: TRBV2; d_call: TRBD1; cdr3_aa: CARTLVGQGVDQYF; cdr3_nt: TGTGCCAGGACTCTGGTTGGACAGGGCGTGGACCAGTACTTC
j_call: TRBJ2-5; clone_size: -; v_call: TRBV15; d_call: -; cdr3_aa: CATSRGQGWETQYF; cdr3_nt: TGTGCCACCAGCAGAGGTCAGGGATGGGAGACCCAGTACTTC
j_call: TRBJ2-1; clone_size: -; v_call: TRBV7-8; d_call: TRBD2; cdr3_aa: CASSLEASGGLYNEQFF; cdr3_nt: TGTGCCAGCAGCTTAGAGGCTAGCGGGGGCCTCTACAATGAGCAGTTCTTC
j_call: TRBJ1-4; clone_size: -; v_call: TRBV2; d_call: -; cdr3_aa: CASSLNMEAEKLFF; cdr3_nt: TGTGCCAGCAGTCTAAACATGGAAGCGGAAAAACTGTTTTTT
j_call: TRBJ1-4; clone_size: -; v_call: TRBV2; d_call: -; cdr3_aa: CASNGEGNEKLFF; cdr3_nt: TGTGCCAGCAACGGGGAGGGTAATGAAAAACTGTTTTTT
j_call: TRBJ1-6; clone_size: -; v_call: TRBV28; d_call: TRBD1; cdr3_aa: CASSFRQGDNSPLHF; cdr3_nt: TGTGCCAGCAGTTTCCGACAGGGCGATAATTCACCCCTCCACTTT
j_call: TRBJ2-7; clone_size: -; v_call: TRBV29-1; d_call: -; cdr3_aa: CSVEGQGTNNEQYF; cdr3_nt: TGCAGCGTTGAAGGACAGGGGACTAACAACGAGCAGTACTTC
j_call: TRBJ2-7; clone_size: -; v_call: TRBV2; d_call: TRBD1; cdr3_aa: CASSARGLEQYF; cdr3_nt: TGTGCCAGCAGTGCCAGGGGGCTCGAGCAGTACTTC
j_call: TRBJ2-7; clone_size: -; v_call: TRBV6-1; d_call: -; cdr3_aa: CASSEEEGTPSYEQYF; cdr3_nt: TGTGCCAGCAGTGAAGAGGAAGGGACACCTTCCTACGAGCAGTACTTC